The 19 T cell receptor beta chains below were found in one sample sequenced in a study of identical twins. MiXCR was run by TCRdb on the 5' RACE reads, yielding one entry per CDR3 protein. Of roughly 1.6 million distinct CDR3 sequences in the sample, 25% to 35% were seen once. Material: cord blood. The receptors were sampled from a newborn girl in good health.

This clonotype was observed a single time. Germline is not matched at one junction end, which may reflect a read error. The chain has TRBV4-2 and TRBJ2-7, with TRBD2 as a possible D gene (5 bases). This CDR3 has 14 amino acids. CDR1 and CDR2 from the germline V gene are LGHNA and YNFKEQ. In DNA form, the CDR3 reads TGTGGCAGCAGCCAAGCCGACCGGGGTTACGAGCAGTACTTC. This sequence encodes CGSSQADRGYEQYF.

In its sample, this clonotype was seen many times. The rearrangement uses TRBV28 and TRBJ2-7; perhaps TRBD1 as D (9 bases). V was clipped by 6 bases and J by 3 bases, with 15 bases between them. Germline V gene sequence: CDR1 MDHEN, CDR2 SYDVKM. CDR3 size: 14 residues. Here the CDR3 reads CASSLAGQGYEQYF. CDR3 coding DNA: TGTGCCAGCAGCTTAGCGGGACAGGGCTACGAGCAGTACTTC.

This clonotype was detected only a few times. V usage is TRBV2 and J usage is TRBJ1-6; 7 bases are shared with TRBD1. The CDR3 consists of 15 residues. CDR1 and CDR2 from the germline V gene are SNHLY and FYNNEI. V shed 5 bases, J shed 3 bases, and the junction held 4 bases outside the gene matches. The CDR3 sequence: CASSRNRGYNSPLHF. The CDR3 nucleotides are TGTGCCAGCAGTAGAAACAGGGGCTATAATTCACCCCTCCACTTT.

The chain carries TRBV27 and TRBJ1-5; 7 positions agree with TRBD1. Germline trimming cut 3 bases from V and 5 bases from J; bases unmatched to any gene: 4. The CDR3 loop spans 14 amino acids. Germline V gene sequence: CDR1 MNHEY, CDR2 SMNVEV (reference sequence). CDR3 DNA sequence: TGTGCCAGCAGTTTGGGGGACAGCCATCAGCCCCAGCATTTT. It is translated as CASSLGDSHQPQHF.

The rearrangement links TRBV4-2 to TRBJ2-1; the D gene is possibly TRBD2 (5 bases). Germline V gives CDR1 LGHNA, CDR2 YNFKEQ. Trimming took off 0 bases at V and 4 bases at J, with 10 bases between the two ends. The CDR3 is made up of 15 amino acids. CDR3 sequence reads: CASSQDIPGYNEQFF. The DNA for the CDR3 is TGTGCCAGCAGCCAAGATATTCCGGGGTACAATGAGCAGTTCTTC.

The table lists this clonotype with a few counts. This sequence joins TRBV4-1 and TRBJ2-1; 10 nucleotides line up with TRBD2. The J segment lost 7 bases and the V segment lost 2 bases, leaving 11 bases of the junction unmatched. The germline V gene has CDR1 MGHRA and CDR2 YSYEKL. This CDR3 spans 17 amino acids. CDR3 DNA: TGCGCCAGCAGCCAACCCGCTAGCGGGAGATCGCCGAATGAGCAGTTCTTC. Residues: CASSQPASGRSPNEQFF.

The J gene is TRBJ1-4, the V gene TRBV12-3 or TRBV12-4, with TRBD1 matching over 7 bases. V lost 5 bases to trimming and J lost 10 bases; unmatched junction nucleotides: 10. The CDR3 extends over 14 amino acids. The CDR3 spells CASSPRQGRGKLFF. CDR3 bases: TGTGCCAGCAGTCCCCGACAGGGAAGAGGAAAACTGTTTTTT.

In its sample, this clonotype was seen a few times. The CDR3, as DNA: TGTGCCAGCAGTCTGACAGGGGGGGGCTCAGATACGCAGTATTTT. Translated: CASSLTGGGSDTQYF. The chain is built from TRBV6-5 and TRBJ2-3; 9 bases are a match to TRBD1. The CDR3 runs to 15 residues. Trimming removed 5 bases from V and 4 bases from J; junction bases left unmatched: 7. CDR1 and CDR2 from the germline V gene are MNHEY and SVGAGI.

V and J are TRBV20-1 and TRBJ2-1; D unresolved. Germline CDR1 and CDR2: DFQATT and SNEGSKA (reference sequence). The CDR3 has 11 residues. Trimming removed 6 bases at V and 13 bases at J, with 16 bases between. The CDR3 sequence: CSAGPQETQFF. In DNA form, the CDR3 reads TGCAGTGCCGGTCCTCAAGAGACCCAGTTCTTC.

This sequence joins TRBV10-3 and TRBJ2-3, with 8 nucleotides matching TRBD2. CDR1 is ENHRY and CDR2 is SYGVKD in the germline V gene. This CDR3 spans 15 amino acids. The V gene end was trimmed by 6 bases and the J gene end by 1 base; junction bases not matched to a gene: 6. The CDR3: CAISPSLAGTDTQYF. The CDR3 DNA sequence: TGTGCCATCAGCCCATCACTAGCGGGCACAGATACGCAGTATTTT.

This clonotype was recorded at least ten times. Germline and junction disagree at one end, which may indicate a read error. The V gene is TRBV5-1, the J gene TRBJ2-3; TRBD2 aligns across 11 bases. The CDR3 is 14 amino acids. The germline V gene encodes CDR1 SGHRS and CDR2 YFSETQ. CDR3 coding DNA: TGTGCCAGCAGTTTGGGGACTAGCGGAGATACGCAGTATTTT. Translating gives CASSLGTSGDTQYF.

The chain joins TRBV4-2 to TRBJ2-5, with no clear D. CDR1 and CDR2 (germline): LGHNA, YNFKEQ. Trimming removed 1 base from V and 3 bases from J, with 15 bases in between. This CDR3 region has 16 residues. This CDR3 reads CASSQVEYPAKETQYF. CDR3 DNA: TGTGCCAGCAGCCAAGTAGAGTACCCGGCCAAAGAGACCCAGTACTTC.

This chain joins TRBV2 and TRBJ2-3; D is ambiguous. The CDR3 length is 13 residues. Between the trimmed V and J ends, which lost 6 bases and 3 bases, there was a span of 10 bases. The V gene's germline CDR1 is SNHLY and CDR2 FYNNEI. The CDR3 DNA reads TGTGCCAGCAGACAGTACCGGACAGATACGCAGTATTTT. It codes for CASRQYRTDTQYF.

The chain is built from TRBV20-1 and TRBJ2-7; possible D gene TRBD1, 6 bases. V gave up 4 bases and J gave up 2 bases, with 12 bases separating them. The CDR3 runs 13 residues. CDR1 DFQATT and CDR2 SNEGSKA come from the germline V gene (reference sequence). Here the CDR3 reads CSAKGETTYEQYF. The DNA of the CDR3 is TGCAGTGCTAAGGGGGAAACGACCTACGAGCAGTACTTC.

The rearrangement uses TRBV27 and TRBJ2-7, with 15 bases that match TRBD2. V shed 5 bases and J 2 bases; nucleotides not matched to a gene: 13. Germline loops: CDR1 MNHEY, CDR2 SMNVEV (reference sequence). There are 19 residues in the CDR3. The CDR3 protein is CASSAGLAGGSPFTYEQYF. CDR3 nucleotides: TGTGCCAGCAGTGCGGGACTAGCGGGAGGTTCCCCGTTTACCTACGAGCAGTACTTC.

This sequence joins TRBV11-2 and TRBJ1-2; D gene uncertain. The V end was cut by 5 bases, the J end by 0 bases, with 13 bases between. Germline CDR1 reads SGHAT; CDR2 reads FQNNGV. This CDR3 contains 15 residues. In DNA form, the CDR3 reads TGTGCCAGCAGCCCCTGGACTGAAGCTAACTATGGCTACACCTTC. Translating it yields CASSPWTEANYGYTF.

The chain employs TRBV10-3 and TRBJ2-1; 13 bases map to TRBD2. This CDR3 is built from 16 residues. Germline V gene lookup returns CDR1 ENHRY and CDR2 SYGVKD. V was pared by 6 bases and J by 6 bases, with 8 bases of the junction left unmatched. CDR3 sequence reads: CAIRNPTSGRRNEQFF. In nucleotides, the CDR3 is TGTGCCATCAGGAACCCGACTAGCGGGAGGCGCAATGAGCAGTTCTTC.

The chain joins TRBV20-1 to TRBJ2-3, with no clear D. The CDR3 has 13 amino acids. Germline values: CDR1 DFQATT, CDR2 SNEGSKA (reference sequence). V lost 3 bases and J 4 bases, leaving 11 bases between the germline ends. CDR3 sequence reads: CSARLGIADTQYF. CDR3 bases: TGCAGTGCTAGGCTAGGAATAGCAGATACGCAGTATTTT.

For this clonotype: A much larger clone lies a single base off, so this may be a read error. The chain couples TRBV28 to TRBJ2-1; D is possibly TRBD2 (6 bases). Germline loops: CDR1 MDHEN, CDR2 SYDVKM. The CDR3 has 12 residues. V was clipped by 6 bases and J by 10 bases, with 13 bases between them. The CDR3: CASRGLAYEQFF. The CDR3 nucleotides read TGTGCCAGCAGGGGACTCGCCTACGAGCAGTTCTTC.